The TCR beta chain described here comes from a study of blood T cell repertoires in COVID-19. Study-level information: From T cells, B-cell-depleted T cells, or PBMCs came the material, which was cDNA or gDNA.

Libraries were prepared by immunoSEQ multiplex PCR; TCRdb keeps only in-frame clonotypes and omits some of them. The sample has 66,000 or so clones; around three quarters are singletons. The TCR originated in a human donor in a cohort sampled during active COVID-19. The sequenced material came from peripheral blood.

The CDR3 reads CASSVQGNGGDTQYF. Here the CDR3 DNA reads TGTGCCAGCAGTGTACAGGGGAACGGTGGAGATACGCAGTATTTT. The J gene is TRBJ2-3, the V gene TRBV2; 7 nucleotides match TRBD1. The V segment lost 4 bases and the J segment 5 bases; nucleotides outside the gene matches: 9. The CDR3 totals 15 residues. The germline V gene encodes CDR1 SNHLY and CDR2 FYNNEI.